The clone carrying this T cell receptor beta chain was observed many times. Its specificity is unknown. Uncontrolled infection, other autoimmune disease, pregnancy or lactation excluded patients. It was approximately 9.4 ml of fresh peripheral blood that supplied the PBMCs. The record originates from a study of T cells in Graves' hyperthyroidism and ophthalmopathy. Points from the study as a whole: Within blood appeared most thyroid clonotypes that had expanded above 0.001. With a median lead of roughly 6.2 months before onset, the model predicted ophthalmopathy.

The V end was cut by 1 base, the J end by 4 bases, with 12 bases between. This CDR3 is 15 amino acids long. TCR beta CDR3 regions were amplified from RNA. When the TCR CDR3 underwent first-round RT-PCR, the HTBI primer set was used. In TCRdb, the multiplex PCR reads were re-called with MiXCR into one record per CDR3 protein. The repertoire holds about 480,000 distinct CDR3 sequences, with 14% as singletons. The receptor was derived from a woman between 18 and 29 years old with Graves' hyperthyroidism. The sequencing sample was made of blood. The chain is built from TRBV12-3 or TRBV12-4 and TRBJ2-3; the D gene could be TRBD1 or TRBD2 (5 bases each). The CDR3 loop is CASSLDGGSADTQYF. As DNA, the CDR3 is TGTGCCAGCAGTTTAGATGGGGGATCGGCAGATACGCAGTATTTT.